These 13 T cell receptor beta chains came from one sample sequenced in a study of blood T cell repertoires in COVID-19. The repertoire was sequenced with immunoSEQ multiplex PCR; TCRdb's copy has only in-frame clones and lacks some. The repertoire has 110,000 to 150,000 clones, approximately 79% of them found once; the top ten carry over 8.5%. The sample comprised peripheral blood. The receptor set was obtained from a man in his fifties or sixties with active or convalescent COVID-19.

The V call is TRBV28, the J call TRBJ2-7; tentative D call: TRBD1 (7 bases). CDR3 size: 17 residues. Looked up from germline, CDR1 is MDHEN and CDR2 is SYDVKM. The ends were cut back, 1 base at V and 3 bases at J, with 19 bases in the middle. CDR3 coding DNA: TGTGCCAGCAGTTTATCAGTTTCTGGGCAGGGGGGCTACGAGCAGTACTTC. Translation: CASSLSVSGQGGYEQYF.

This clone showed up just once. The chain uses TRBV6-1 and TRBJ2-3, with 9 bases identical to TRBD1. The ends lost 4 bases at V and 2 bases at J; junction bases unmatched: 7. Germline loops: CDR1 MNHNS, CDR2 SASEGT. The CDR3 is 16 residues long. Written as DNA, the CDR3 is TGTGCCAGCAGTGGCTACAGGGGGCGAAACACAGATACGCAGTATTTT. It is translated as CASSGYRGRNTDTQYF.

J is TRBJ1-1 and V is TRBV7-8, with D unresolved. Per germline, CDR1 SGHVS and CDR2 FQNEAQ. The CDR3 is made up of 15 amino acids. V lost 5 bases and J lost 1, with 14 bases in between. CDR3 nucleotides: TGTGCCAGCAGCCCTCTACGGGGATGGAACACTGAAGCTTTCTTT. This encodes CASSPLRGWNTEAFF. Complete variable domain (other parts from reference TRBV7-8 and TRBJ1-1): GAGVSQSPRYKVAKRGQDVALRCDPISGHVSLFWYQQALGQGPEFLTYFQNEAQLDKSGLPSDRFFAERPEGSVSTLKIQRTQQEDSAVYLCASSPLRGWNTEAFFGQGTRLTVV.

In its sample, this clone was seen once. This sequence joins TRBV2 and TRBJ2-7; 8 nucleotides agree with TRBD1. Germline V gene lookup returns CDR1 SNHLY and CDR2 FYNNEI. The CDR3 loop spans 12 amino acids. Trimming removed 8 bases from V and 3 bases from J; junction bases left unmatched: 3. The DNA of the CDR3 is TGTGCCAGCTCAACAGGGGGCTACGAGCAGTACTTC. Translating it yields CASSTGGYEQYF.

The chain joins TRBV28 to TRBJ1-1, with a possible D match to TRBD1 (5 bases). In germline, CDR1 is MDHEN, CDR2 SYDVKM. The V end was cut by 6 bases, the J end by 4 bases, with 15 bases between. This CDR3 has 14 amino acids. The DNA of the CDR3 is TGTGCCAGCAGACCACAGGCAGCGGGCACTGAAGCTTTCTTT. Translated, it gives CASRPQAAGTEAFF.

The V call is TRBV11-2, the J call TRBJ2-1; 12 positions match TRBD2. The CDR3 is 13 amino acids. The V segment lost 3 bases and the J segment 11 bases; nucleotides outside the gene matches: 2. CDR1 SGHAT and CDR2 FQNNGV come from the germline V gene. DNA of the CDR3: TGTGCCAGCAGCTTCGGACTAGCGGGAAAGCAGTTCTTC. It is translated as CASSFGLAGKQFF.

The chain uses TRBV5-1 and TRBJ1-5, with 10 bases lining up with TRBD1. CDR1 SGHRS and CDR2 YFSETQ come from the germline V gene. The junction had 5 bases not matched to a gene; V was cut back by 4 bases and J by 4 bases. CDR3 length: 15 amino acids. The CDR3 DNA reads TGCGCCAGCAGCCAAGGACAGGGGGGAAATCAGCCCCAGCATTTT. As protein: CASSQGQGGNQPQHF. Combining the CDR3 with reference TRBV5-1 and TRBJ1-5 gives the whole variable domain KAGVTQTPRYLIKTRGQQVTLSCSPISGHRSVSWYQQTPGQGLQFLFEYFSETQRNKGNFPGRFSGRQFSNSRSEMNVSTLELGDSALYLCASSQGQGGNQPQHFGDGTRLSIL.

This clone has just one count. The rearrangement links TRBV6-7 to TRBJ1-6; perhaps TRBD1 as D (5 bases). TRBV6-7 is known as an ORF, though its function is uncertain. The CDR3 sequence is 14 residues long. Trimming stripped 5 bases from V and 7 bases from J, with 12 bases between. CDR3 amino acids: CASSGRGGNSPLHF. In nucleotides, the CDR3 is TGTGCCAGCAGTGGACGCGGGGGGAATTCACCCCTCCACTTT.

The chain combines TRBV6-5 with TRBJ2-3, with D possibly TRBD2 on 6 matching bases. The germline CDR1 and CDR2 sequences are MNHEY and SVGAGI. V was trimmed by 0 bases and J by 8 bases, leaving 18 bases between them. The CDR3 is 16 residues long. CDR3 DNA sequence: TGTGCCAGCAGTTACTCTGCGGGGTGGAACACCGGTACGCAGTATTTT. Translating gives CASSYSAGWNTGTQYF.

This clone came up once. This rearrangement joins TRBV9 to TRBJ2-3; 10 bases align to TRBD1. With 2 bases clipped from V and 10 bases from J, the junction kept 7 bases outside the gene matches. Germline CDR1 SGDLS, CDR2 YYNGEE. The CDR3 contains 14 residues. DNA for the CDR3: TGTGCCAGCAGCGTCCAGGACAGGGGGAGTGCGCAGTATTTT. This gives the protein CASSVQDRGSAQYF. Full variable domain (remainder filled in from reference TRBV9 and TRBJ2-3): DSGVTQTPKHLITATGQRVTLRCSPRSGDLSVYWYQQSLDQGLQFLIQYYNGEERAKGNILERFSAQQFPDLHSELNLSSLELGDSALYFCASSVQDRGSAQYFGPGTRLTVL.

This clone appeared a single time. The chain couples TRBV4-1 to TRBJ2-5; 11 positions match TRBD2. This CDR3 region has 16 residues. V was pared by 0 bases and J by 1 base, with 1 base of the junction left unmatched. Germline values: CDR1 MGHRA, CDR2 YSYEKL. CDR3 loop: CASSQDGLAGQETQYF. In nucleotides, the CDR3 is TGCGCCAGCAGCCAAGATGGACTAGCGGGCCAAGAGACCCAGTACTTC.

This clone was counted a few times. The chain recombines TRBV29-1 with TRBJ2-7; D possibly corresponds to TRBD2 (5 bases). V was shortened by 2 bases and J by 2 bases, with 7 bases between the two germline ends. The CDR3 covers 12 residues. CDR1 is SQVTM, CDR2 ANQGSEA, per germline. CDR3 nucleotides: TGCAGCGTTGAACGGGGAGCCTACGAGCAGTACTTC. This gives the protein CSVERGAYEQYF.

This chain connects TRBV24-1 to TRBJ2-1; 9 bases align to TRBD1. Trimming took 5 bases from V and 3 from J; bases not matched to a gene: 7. The CDR3 is 16 residues long. The germline V gene has CDR1 KGHDR and CDR2 SFDVKD. Here the CDR3 DNA reads TGTGCCACCAGTGTTCTACAGGGGGCAAGCTACAATGAGCAGTTCTTC. Protein sequence: CATSVLQGASYNEQFF.